This T cell receptor beta chain was profiled in a study of blood T cell repertoires in COVID-19. Study-wide background: Sources were T cells, B-cell-depleted T cells, or PBMCs; the material itself was cDNA or gDNA.

V shed 7 bases and J 5 bases; nucleotides not matched to a gene: 17. The CDR3 is 17 residues long. Germline-derived CDR1 and CDR2 are LNHDA and SQIVND (reference sequence). Original data processing: Reference gene primer amplification gave nucleated cell count estimates. TCRdb's copy holds only in-frame clones and misses some; the assay was immunoSEQ multiplex PCR. The V and J calls and the clone size are those of that table, but D and trimming were determined from the DNA. The table has around 250,000 clones, roughly 88% seen once. The sample comprised peripheral blood. The rearrangement uses TRBV19 and TRBJ1-2; 9 bases fit TRBD1. The TCR sequence derives from a human donor in a cohort sampled during active COVID-19. In nucleotides, the CDR3 is TGTGCCAGTACCGGGACAGGGAGCCTTCGGGCCGTTTATGGCTACACCTTC. As protein: CASTGTGSLRAVYGYTF. Combining the CDR3 with reference TRBV19 and TRBJ1-2 gives the whole variable domain DGGITQSPKYLFRKEGQNVTLSCEQNLNHDAMYWYRQDPGQGLRLIYYSQIVNDFQKGDIAEGYSVSREKKESFPLTVTSAQKNPTAFYLCASTGTGSLRAVYGYTFGSGTRLTVV.